This entry features one T cell receptor beta chain sequence. The CDR3 is made up of 14 amino acids. Unmatched junction bases numbered 9, after V lost 8 bases and J lost 3 bases. Germline values: CDR1 MNHEY, CDR2 SVGAGI. These data belong to a study of blood T cell repertoires in COVID-19. Methods used by the authors: Amplified reference gene primers provided the basis for estimating nucleated cell counts. The repertoire was sequenced with immunoSEQ multiplex PCR; TCRdb's copy has only in-frame clones and lacks some. V, J and clone size reflect that table, while D and trimming were determined from the DNA. The sample lists a few hundred thousand clones, about 89% occurring once.

The receptor comes from a human donor in a cohort exposed to, infected with or recovered from COVID-19 (not recorded which). The donor label of this sample is uncertain. The rearrangement uses TRBV6-5 and TRBJ2-7; TRBD1 agrees at 8 bases. Sequencing was done on a sample of PBMCs or T cells enriched from blood (not recorded which). The CDR3 reads CASSARDRYYEQYF. DNA of the CDR3: TGTGCCAGCTCCGCCCGGGACAGGTACTACGAGCAGTACTTC.